Presented here are 21 T cell receptor beta chains from one specimen sequenced in a study of CD8 T cell repertoires and HIV-1 epitope variants. Clones were sequenced by immunoSEQ multiplex PCR, and TCRdb holds only the in-frame ones, with some missing. The data contain tens of thousands of clones, 70% to 75% of them singletons. Sequencing was done on a sample of uncultured baseline CD8+ T cells from peripheral blood mononuclear cells (PBMCs). The receptor set was obtained from a male donor with HIV.

The table lists this clone with a few counts. J is TRBJ2-7 and V is TRBV6-5; possibly TRBD1 for D (5 bases). Germline CDR1 reads MNHEY; CDR2 reads SVGAGI. CDR3 size: 14 residues. V was clipped by 6 bases and J by 6 bases, with 18 bases between them. As DNA, the CDR3 is TGTGCCAGCAGCCCCGGGCAGGGCGTAGGCGAGCAGTACTTC. This sequence encodes CASSPGQGVGEQYF.

This sequence joins TRBV4-2 and TRBJ2-3; D is perhaps TRBD2 (7 bases). Trimming stripped 1 base from V and 0 bases from J, with 14 bases between. This CDR3 is built from 17 residues. Germline CDR1 reads LGHNA; CDR2 reads YNFKEQ. The CDR3 bases are TGTGCCAGCAGCCAAGTGGGGGGGCCTTCAAGCACAGATACGCAGTATTTT. Translation: CASSQVGGPSSTDTQYF.

This clone has only one observation. The chain has TRBV28 and TRBJ2-2; TRBD2 agrees at 7 bases. Germline trimming cut 10 bases from V and 2 bases from J; bases unmatched to any gene: 7. This CDR3 is 14 amino acids long. Germline CDR1 MDHEN, CDR2 SYDVKM. Here the CDR3 DNA reads TGTGCCATTACCGGGGGGACCAACACCGGGGAGCTGTTTTTT. Translated, it gives CAITGGTNTGELFF.

The rearrangement uses TRBV5-1 and TRBJ1-6; 7 bases agree with TRBD1. Trimming cost V 2 bases and J 6 bases; bases outside gene matches: 8. Germline-derived CDR1 and CDR2 are SGHRS and YFSETQ. The CDR3 covers 16 residues. CDR3 protein: CASSLAVGTANSPLHF. The CDR3 DNA reads as TGCGCCAGCAGCTTAGCCGTAGGGACAGCTAATTCACCCCTCCACTTT.

This chain links TRBV28 with TRBJ2-6; 8 bases map to TRBD1. J was trimmed by 0 bases and V by 4 bases; bases with no gene match: 11. Germline CDR1 is MDHEN and CDR2 is SYDVKM. The CDR3 length is 19 residues. This CDR3 reads CASSSIPGQGTSGANVLTF. The CDR3 nucleotides read TGTGCCAGCAGTTCCATCCCCGGACAGGGAACCTCTGGGGCCAACGTCCTGACTTTC.

The genes are TRBV29-1 and TRBJ2-7; maybe TRBD1 (5 bases). This CDR3 is 15 amino acids long. Germline values: CDR1 SQVTM, CDR2 ANQGSEA. Deletions cut 5 bases from V and 4 bases from J, with 21 bases between. For the CDR3, the DNA is TGCAGCGTTCTGCCCCTCACCGGGTCAGGGTACGAGCAGTACTTC. Residues: CSVLPLTGSGYEQYF.

The gene calls are TRBV25-1 and TRBJ1-4; D ambiguous. V was shortened by 1 base and J by 8 bases, with 14 bases between the two germline ends. Germline V gene data show CDR1 as MGHDK and CDR2 as SYGVNS. The CDR3 runs 15 residues. CDR3 sequence reads: CASSEWATGGEKLFF. The DNA for the CDR3 is TGTGCCAGCAGTGAATGGGCCACTGGAGGCGAAAAACTGTTTTTT.

The gene calls are TRBV6-1 and TRBJ2-1; D uncertain. Germline V lookup: CDR1 MNHNS, CDR2 SASEGT. The V end lost 7 bases, the J end lost 0 bases, and 13 bases lay between the germline ends. The CDR3 runs to 15 residues. The CDR3 loop is CASTSWGSSYNEQFF. The CDR3 coding sequence is TGTGCCAGCACGTCGTGGGGAAGCTCCTACAATGAGCAGTTCTTC.

This clone was picked up one time. The CDR3 DNA reads TGTGCCAGTAGTATAACAGGTGGGAACACTGAAGCTTTCTTT. The encoded protein is CASSITGGNTEAFF. J is TRBJ1-1 and V is TRBV19; weak D call: TRBD1 (5 bases). The CDR3 totals 14 residues. The V gene lost 2 bases and the J gene lost 1 base, with 8 bases spanning the gap. The V gene's germline CDR1 is LNHDA and CDR2 SQIVND (reference sequence).

The chain carries TRBV29-1 and TRBJ2-5; D may be TRBD1 (5 bases). The CDR3 consists of 14 residues. V was clipped by 2 bases and J by 0 bases, with 10 bases between them. From germline, CDR1 is SQVTM and CDR2 ANQGSEA. As DNA, the CDR3 is TGCAGCGTTGAACAAGACAGCTACCAAGAGACCCAGTACTTC. Translation: CSVEQDSYQETQYF.

The chain recombines TRBV9 with TRBJ2-7; no definite D call. Germline values: CDR1 SGDLS, CDR2 YYNGEE. The germline V and J ends were trimmed by 0 bases and 5 bases, with 3 bases remaining between them. The CDR3 is made up of 11 amino acids. The CDR3 here is CASSVDHEQYF. CDR3 coding DNA: TGTGCCAGCAGCGTAGACCACGAGCAGTACTTC.

This clone was seen more than once but under ten times. The chain carries TRBV19 and TRBJ1-1; perhaps TRBD1 as D (5 bases). The V gene lost 1 base and the J gene lost 1 base, with 13 bases spanning the gap. Germline V CDR1 and CDR2: LNHDA, SQIVND (reference sequence). The CDR3 has 16 amino acids. As DNA, the CDR3 is TGTGCCAGTAGTATAGGGGGGAGGAGAGCGAACACTGAAGCTTTCTTT. Translated: CASSIGGRRANTEAFF. The full variable domain, with the rest looked up from reference TRBV19 and TRBJ1-1, is DGGITQSPKYLFRKEGQNVTLSCEQNLNHDAMYWYRQDPGQGLRLIYYSQIVNDFQKGDIAEGYSVSREKKESFPLTVTSAQKNPTAFYLCASSIGGRRANTEAFFGQGTRLTVV.

The chain links TRBV6-5 to TRBJ1-5; D call uncertain. V dropped 6 bases and J dropped 6 bases, with 9 bases sitting between them. The CDR3 length is 12 residues. Germline values: CDR1 MNHEY, CDR2 SVGAGI. DNA of the CDR3: TGTGCCAGCAGCAGGACGGGTCAGCCCCAGCATTTT. Protein product: CASSRTGQPQHF.

The chain has TRBV5-4 and TRBJ2-2; 7 bases match TRBD2. CDR1 SGHNT and CDR2 YYREEE come from the germline V gene (reference sequence). After removal of 5 bases from V and 1 base from J, the junction contained 2 bases not matched to a gene. The CDR3 is 14 residues long. CDR3 DNA sequence: TGTGCCAGCAGGCGGGAGAGGAACACCGGGGAGCTGTTTTTT. This translates into CASRRERNTGELFF.

This clone was seen only once. The J gene is TRBJ2-3, the V gene TRBV7-2; D is ambiguous. V lost 8 bases, J lost 0 bases, and 3 bases lay in between. Per the germline V gene, CDR1 is SGHTA and CDR2 is FQGNSA. The CDR3 runs 11 residues. CDR3 sequence: CASASTDTQYF. In DNA form, the CDR3 reads TGTGCCAGCGCTAGCACAGATACGCAGTATTTT.

The chain has TRBV4-2 and TRBJ2-1, with D unclear. The germline V gene encodes CDR1 LGHNA and CDR2 YNFKEQ. CDR3 size: 14 residues. V lost 0 bases and J 4 bases, leaving 7 bases between the germline ends. This chain's CDR3 is CASSQDDGYNEQFF. The CDR3 DNA is TGTGCCAGCAGCCAAGATGACGGATACAATGAGCAGTTCTTC.

The chain is built from TRBV28 and TRBJ1-2, with a weak D call TRBD1 (5 bases). CDR3 length: 13 amino acids. V was pared by 5 bases and J by 5 bases, with 12 bases between. Germline V gives CDR1 MDHEN, CDR2 SYDVKM. The CDR3 here is CASSGSTEYGYTF. The CDR3 bases are TGTGCCAGCAGTGGATCGACAGAGTATGGCTACACCTTC.

Only one count was recorded for this clone. The V and J genes are TRBV12-5 and TRBJ2-1, with 12 bases identical to TRBD2. The CDR3 loop spans 16 amino acids. Germline CDR1 is LGHNT and CDR2 is FRNRAP. V shed 0 bases and J 6 bases; nucleotides not matched to a gene: 3. The CDR3 loop reads CASGLVGLAGINEQFF. Written as DNA, the CDR3 is TGTGCTAGTGGTTTGGTAGGACTAGCGGGAATCAATGAGCAGTTCTTC.

The rearrangement uses TRBV7-8 and TRBJ2-1; 8 bases are a match to TRBD2. Trimming took 5 bases from V and 7 from J; bases not matched to a gene: 10. Germline V gives CDR1 SGHVS, CDR2 FQNEAQ. The CDR3 runs to 15 residues. CDR3 nucleotide sequence: TGTGCCAGCAGCAGGACTAGCCGGGATCAGAATGAGCAGTTCTTC. This codes for CASSRTSRDQNEQFF.

This clone was seen more than once but under ten times. The DNA for the CDR3 is TGTGCCAGCTCCCGGGACAGTGTGCTAGCCAAAAACATTCAGTACTTC. It yields the protein CASSRDSVLAKNIQYF. The chain links TRBV18 to TRBJ2-4; 7 nucleotides line up with TRBD1. Unmatched junction bases numbered 8, after V lost 6 bases and J lost 0 bases. This CDR3 contains 16 residues. Germline CDR1 is KGHSH and CDR2 is LQKENI.

This chain connects TRBV9 to TRBJ2-7; D possibly uses TRBD1 or TRBD2 (6 bases each). This CDR3 has 16 residues. Trimming stripped 4 bases from V and 2 bases from J, with 19 bases between. Germline loops: CDR1 SGDLS, CDR2 YYNGEE. In DNA, the CDR3 is TGTGCCAGCAGCTCCGGTGGAGGGGGGTATGCCTACGAGCAGTACTTC. Its protein product is CASSSGGGGYAYEQYF. The whole variable domain, filled in from reference TRBV9 and TRBJ2-7, reads DSGVTQTPKHLITATGQRVTLRCSPRSGDLSVYWYQQSLDQGLQFLIQYYNGEERAKGNILERFSAQQFPDLHSELNLSSLELGDSALYFCASSSGGGGYAYEQYFGPGTRLTVT.